This T cell receptor (beta chain) was sequenced during a study of T cells expressing NK-cell markers. TCRdb reanalyzed the 5' RACE reads and collapses them to one entry per CDR3 protein, without DNA. Recorded for this sample: roughly 450,000 distinct CDR3 sequences. The CDR3 extends over 14 amino acids. The chain combines TRBV12-3 or TRBV12-4 with TRBJ2-1. The material sequenced was blood T cells: a sorted CD56 or NKG2C T cell subset, CD4+ or CD8+ T cells, or bulk PBMC T cells (not recorded which). The TCR originated in a woman aged 45-59 years in good health. The CDR3 loop is CASSLAGDSNEQFF.